This TCR beta chain was captured by sequencing in a study of graft-versus-host responses after intestinal transplantation. General study findings and limits: The recipient marrow held GvH clones, and some of them showed up first in ileum or blood.

Note on this clone: Antigen unknown.

Assay: immunoSEQ multiplex PCR; the TCRdb copy retains only in-frame clones and omits some. The sample consists of fewer than 130,000 clones, 93% of them appearing once. CDR1 is MGHRA and CDR2 is YSYEKL in the germline V gene. The CDR3 is 15 residues long. The V and J ends lost 0 bases and 6 bases respectively, with 15 bases between them. V usage is TRBV4-1 and J usage is TRBJ2-7; D possibly corresponds to TRBD1 (6 bases). Source: unstimulated CD8+ T cells sorted from spleen or lymph node cells, taken before intestinal transplant. This receptor was obtained from a human donor who received an intestinal transplant. This CDR3 is CASSQDQAGAAEQYF. Here the CDR3 DNA reads TGCGCCAGCAGCCAAGATCAGGCAGGGGCGGCCGAGCAGTACTTC.